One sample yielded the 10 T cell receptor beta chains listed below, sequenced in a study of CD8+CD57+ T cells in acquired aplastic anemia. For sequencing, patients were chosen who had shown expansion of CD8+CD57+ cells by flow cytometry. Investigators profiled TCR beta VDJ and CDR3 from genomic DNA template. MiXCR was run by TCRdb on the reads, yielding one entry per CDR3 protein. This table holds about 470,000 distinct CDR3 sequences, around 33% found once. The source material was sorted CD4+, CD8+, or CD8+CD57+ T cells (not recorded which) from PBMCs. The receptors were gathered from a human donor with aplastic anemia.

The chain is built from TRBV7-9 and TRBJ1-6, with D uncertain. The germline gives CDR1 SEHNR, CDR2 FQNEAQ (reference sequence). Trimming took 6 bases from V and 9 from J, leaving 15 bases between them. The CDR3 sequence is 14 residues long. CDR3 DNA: TGTGCCAGCAGTTCACAAGCGGGGATTTCACCCCTCCACTTT. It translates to CASSSQAGISPLHF.

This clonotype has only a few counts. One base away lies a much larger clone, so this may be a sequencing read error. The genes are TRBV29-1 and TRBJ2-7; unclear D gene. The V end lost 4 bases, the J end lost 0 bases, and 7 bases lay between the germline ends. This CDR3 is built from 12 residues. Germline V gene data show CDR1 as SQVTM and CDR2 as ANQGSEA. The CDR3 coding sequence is TGCAGCGTTGGCGCAAGCTCCTACGAGCAGTACTTC. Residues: CSVGASSYEQYF.

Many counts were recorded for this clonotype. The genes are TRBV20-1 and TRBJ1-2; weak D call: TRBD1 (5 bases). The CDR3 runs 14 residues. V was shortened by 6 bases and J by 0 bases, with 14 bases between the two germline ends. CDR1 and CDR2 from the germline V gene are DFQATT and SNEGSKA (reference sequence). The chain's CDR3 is CSAKNGDANYGYTF. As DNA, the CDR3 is TGCAGTGCCAAAAACGGGGACGCTAACTATGGCTACACCTTC.

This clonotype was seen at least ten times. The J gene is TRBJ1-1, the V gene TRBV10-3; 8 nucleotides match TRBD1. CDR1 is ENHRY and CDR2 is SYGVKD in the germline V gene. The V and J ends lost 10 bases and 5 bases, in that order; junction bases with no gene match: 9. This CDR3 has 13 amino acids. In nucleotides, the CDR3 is TGTGCCACCAAAACTGGACAGGGTACTGAAGCTTTCTTT. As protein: CATKTGQGTEAFF.

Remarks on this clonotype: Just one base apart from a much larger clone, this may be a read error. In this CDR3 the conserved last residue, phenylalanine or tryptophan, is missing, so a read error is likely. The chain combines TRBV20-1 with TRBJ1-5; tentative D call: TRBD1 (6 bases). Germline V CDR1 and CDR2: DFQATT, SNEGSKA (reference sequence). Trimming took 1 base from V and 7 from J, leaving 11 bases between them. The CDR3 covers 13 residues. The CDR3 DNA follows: TGCAGTGCTAGAGGGCACAGGGCACAGCCCCAGCATCTT. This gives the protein CSARGHRAQPQHL.

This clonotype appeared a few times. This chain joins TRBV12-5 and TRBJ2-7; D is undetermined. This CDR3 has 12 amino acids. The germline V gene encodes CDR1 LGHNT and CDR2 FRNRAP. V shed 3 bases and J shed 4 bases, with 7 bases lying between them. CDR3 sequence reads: CASGLRIYEQYF. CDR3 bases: TGTGCTAGTGGTTTAAGAATATACGAGCAGTACTTC.

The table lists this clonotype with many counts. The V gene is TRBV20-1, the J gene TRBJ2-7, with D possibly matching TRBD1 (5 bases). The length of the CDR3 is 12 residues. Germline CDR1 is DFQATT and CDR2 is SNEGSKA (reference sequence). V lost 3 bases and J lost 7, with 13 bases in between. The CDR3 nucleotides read TGCAGTGCTAGGCCCAGGGTAGCTGAGCAGTACTTC. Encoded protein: CSARPRVAEQYF.

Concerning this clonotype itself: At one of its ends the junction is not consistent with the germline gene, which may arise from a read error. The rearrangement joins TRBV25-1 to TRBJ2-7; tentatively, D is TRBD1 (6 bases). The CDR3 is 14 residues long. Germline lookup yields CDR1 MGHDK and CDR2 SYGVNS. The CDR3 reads CASSPFTGTYERYF. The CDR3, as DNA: TGTGCCAGCAGTCCCTTTACAGGGACCTACGAGCGGTACTTC.

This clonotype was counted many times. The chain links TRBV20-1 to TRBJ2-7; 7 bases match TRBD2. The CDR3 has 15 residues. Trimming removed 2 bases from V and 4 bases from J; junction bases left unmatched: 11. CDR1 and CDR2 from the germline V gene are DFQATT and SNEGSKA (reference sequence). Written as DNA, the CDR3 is TGCAGTGCTAGAAGGGGTGGCGGGAGCGATTACGAGCAGTACTTC. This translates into CSARRGGGSDYEQYF.

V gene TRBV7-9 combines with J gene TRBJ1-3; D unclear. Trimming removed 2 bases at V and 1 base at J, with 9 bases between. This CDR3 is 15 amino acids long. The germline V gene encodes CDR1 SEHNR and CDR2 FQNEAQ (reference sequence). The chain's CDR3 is CASSLREGSGNTIYF. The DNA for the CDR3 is TGTGCCAGCAGCTTAAGGGAGGGTTCTGGAAACACCATATATTTT.